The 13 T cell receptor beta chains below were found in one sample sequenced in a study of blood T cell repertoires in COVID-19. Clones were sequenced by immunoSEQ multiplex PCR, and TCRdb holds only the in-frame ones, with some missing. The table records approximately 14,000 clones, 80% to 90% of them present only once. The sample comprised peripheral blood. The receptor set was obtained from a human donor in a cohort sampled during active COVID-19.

CDR3 in DNA: TGTGCCAGCAGTTTAAACGGGGGGAACACCGGGGAGCTGTTTTTT. Protein sequence: CASSLNGGNTGELFF. This chain joins TRBV6-5 and TRBJ2-2; a weak D match, TRBD2 (6 bases). Trimming took off 4 bases at V and 1 base at J, with 10 bases between the two ends. The CDR3 consists of 15 residues. The germline CDR1 and CDR2 sequences are MNHEY and SVGAGI.

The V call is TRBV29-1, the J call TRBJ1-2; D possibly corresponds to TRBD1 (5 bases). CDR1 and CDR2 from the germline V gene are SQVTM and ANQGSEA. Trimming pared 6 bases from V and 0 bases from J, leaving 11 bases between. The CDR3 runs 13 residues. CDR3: CSVTQGANYGYTF. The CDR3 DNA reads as TGCAGCGTAACCCAGGGCGCTAACTATGGCTACACCTTC.

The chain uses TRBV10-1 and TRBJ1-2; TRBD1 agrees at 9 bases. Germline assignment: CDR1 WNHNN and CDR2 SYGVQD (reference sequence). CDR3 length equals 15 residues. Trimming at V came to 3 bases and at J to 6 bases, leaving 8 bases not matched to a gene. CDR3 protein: CASSDPGQGIDGYTF. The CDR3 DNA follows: TGCGCCAGCAGTGACCCAGGACAGGGGATCGATGGCTACACCTTC.

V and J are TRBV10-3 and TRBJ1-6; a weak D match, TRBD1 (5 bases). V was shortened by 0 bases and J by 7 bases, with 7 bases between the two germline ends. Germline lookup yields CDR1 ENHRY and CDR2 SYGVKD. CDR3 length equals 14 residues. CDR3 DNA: TGTGCCATCAGTGAGTCGGGGGGAAATTCACCCCTCCACTTT. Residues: CAISESGGNSPLHF.

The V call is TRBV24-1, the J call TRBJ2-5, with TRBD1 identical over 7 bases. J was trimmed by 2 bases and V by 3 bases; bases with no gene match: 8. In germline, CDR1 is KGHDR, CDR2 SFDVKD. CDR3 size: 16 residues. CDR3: CATSDLNPGQQETQYF. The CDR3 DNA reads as TGTGCCACCAGTGATCTGAACCCGGGACAGCAAGAGACCCAGTACTTC.

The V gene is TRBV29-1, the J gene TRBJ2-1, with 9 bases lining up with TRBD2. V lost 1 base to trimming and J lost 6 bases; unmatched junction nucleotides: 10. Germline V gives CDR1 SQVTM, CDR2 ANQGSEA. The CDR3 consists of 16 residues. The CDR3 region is CSVEGGIAGVGNEQFF. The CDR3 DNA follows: TGCAGCGTTGAAGGGGGGATAGCGGGAGTAGGCAATGAGCAGTTCTTC.

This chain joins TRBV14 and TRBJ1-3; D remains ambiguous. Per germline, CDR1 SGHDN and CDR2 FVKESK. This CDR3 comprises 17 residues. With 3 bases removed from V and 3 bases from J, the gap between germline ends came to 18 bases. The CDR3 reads CASSQYGEHVGGNTIYF. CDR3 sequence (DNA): TGTGCCAGCAGCCAGTACGGGGAACACGTCGGTGGAAACACCATATATTTT. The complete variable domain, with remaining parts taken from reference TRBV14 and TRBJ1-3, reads EAGVTQFPSHSVIEKGQTVTLRCDPISGHDNLYWYRRVMGKEIKFLLHFVKESKQDESGMPNNRFLAERTGGTYSTLKVQPAELEDSGVYFCASSQYGEHVGGNTIYFGEGSWLTVV.

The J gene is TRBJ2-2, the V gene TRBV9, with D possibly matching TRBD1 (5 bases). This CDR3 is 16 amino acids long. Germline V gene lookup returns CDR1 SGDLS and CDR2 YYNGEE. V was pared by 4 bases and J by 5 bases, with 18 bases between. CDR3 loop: CASSSPSGLGTGELFF. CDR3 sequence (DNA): TGTGCCAGCAGCTCCCCCTCAGGGTTGGGGACCGGGGAGCTGTTTTTT. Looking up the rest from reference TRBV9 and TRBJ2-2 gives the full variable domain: DSGVTQTPKHLITATGQRVTLRCSPRSGDLSVYWYQQSLDQGLQFLIQYYNGEERAKGNILERFSAQQFPDLHSELNLSSLELGDSALYFCASSSPSGLGTGELFFGEGSRLTVL.

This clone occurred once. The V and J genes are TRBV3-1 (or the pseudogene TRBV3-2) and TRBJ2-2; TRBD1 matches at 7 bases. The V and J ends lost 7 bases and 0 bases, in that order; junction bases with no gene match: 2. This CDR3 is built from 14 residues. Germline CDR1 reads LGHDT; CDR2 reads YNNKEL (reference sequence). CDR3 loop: CASKGQANTGELFF. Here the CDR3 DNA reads TGTGCCAGCAAAGGACAGGCGAACACCGGGGAGCTGTTTTTT.

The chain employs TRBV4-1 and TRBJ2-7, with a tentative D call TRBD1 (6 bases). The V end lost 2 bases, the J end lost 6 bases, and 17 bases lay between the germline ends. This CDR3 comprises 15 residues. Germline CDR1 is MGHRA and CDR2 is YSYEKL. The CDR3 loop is CASSQQGGTRGEQYF. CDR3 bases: TGCGCCAGCAGCCAACAAGGGGGTACTCGGGGCGAGCAGTACTTC.

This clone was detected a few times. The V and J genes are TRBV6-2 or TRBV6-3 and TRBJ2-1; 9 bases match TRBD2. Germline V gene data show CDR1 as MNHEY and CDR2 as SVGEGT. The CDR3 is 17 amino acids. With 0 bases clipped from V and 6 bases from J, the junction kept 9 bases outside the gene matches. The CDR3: CASSYSLMGLAFNEQFF. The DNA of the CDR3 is TGTGCCAGCAGTTACTCCCTCATGGGACTAGCTTTCAATGAGCAGTTCTTC.

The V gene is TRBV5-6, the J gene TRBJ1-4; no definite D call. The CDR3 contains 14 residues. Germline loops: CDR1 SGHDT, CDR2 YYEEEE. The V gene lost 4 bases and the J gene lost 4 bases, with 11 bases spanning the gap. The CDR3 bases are TGTGCCAGCAGCCCGGAGGACCGTAATGAAAAACTGTTTTTT. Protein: CASSPEDRNEKLFF. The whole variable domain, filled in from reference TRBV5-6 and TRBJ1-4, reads DAGVTQSPTHLIKTRGQQVTLRCSPKSGHDTVSWYQQALGQGPQFIFQYYEEEERQRGNFPDRFSGHQFPNYSSELNVNALLLGDSALYLCASSPEDRNEKLFFGSGTQLSVL.

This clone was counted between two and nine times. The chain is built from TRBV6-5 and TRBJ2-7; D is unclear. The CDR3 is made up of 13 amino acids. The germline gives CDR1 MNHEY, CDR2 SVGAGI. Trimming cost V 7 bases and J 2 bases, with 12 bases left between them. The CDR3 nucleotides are TGTGCCAGCAACCTCGGTCCCACCTACGAGCAGTACTTC. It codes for CASNLGPTYEQYF.